This passage covers 17 T cell receptor beta chains from one sample sequenced in a study of T cell repertoires in cytomegalovirus infection. TCRdb analysed the reads with MiXCR anew, one entry per CDR3 protein. The data contain 200,000 to 300,000 distinct CDR3 sequences, approximately 8.3% of them singletons. Material: PBMCs. Every receptor here comes from a human donor in good health (CMV status not recorded). Some clones in this sample may be carry-over from other donors' samples.

This clonotype showed up many times. The rearrangement joins TRBV7-2 to TRBJ2-5; 12 positions match TRBD2. With 1 base clipped from V and 5 bases from J, the junction kept 2 bases outside the gene matches. CDR1 and CDR2 from the germline V gene are SGHTA and FQGNSA. This CDR3 comprises 15 residues. The CDR3 reads CASSLGTSGTETQYF. CDR3 bases: TGTGCCAGCAGCTTAGGGACTAGCGGGACGGAGACCCAGTACTTC.

This rearrangement joins TRBV7-9 to TRBJ2-3; TRBD2 matches at 12 bases. Germline V gene data show CDR1 as SEHNR and CDR2 as FQNEAQ (reference sequence). This CDR3 comprises 18 residues. V lost 4 bases to trimming and J lost 4 bases; unmatched junction nucleotides: 12. The CDR3 nucleotides read TGTGCCAGCAGCTCCCGAATCCTAGCGGGAGGGAGTCCAGATACGCAGTATTTT. Protein product: CASSSRILAGGSPDTQYF.

The chain links TRBV4-3 to TRBJ2-7; no definite D call. CDR1 and CDR2 (germline): LGHNA, YSLEER. V lost 3 bases to trimming and J lost 2 bases, with 11 bases between them. The CDR3 totals 14 residues. CDR3 DNA sequence: TGCGCCAGCAGCCAGGGTTTAAGTCCCTACGAGCAGTACTTC. As protein: CASSQGLSPYEQYF.

The chain couples TRBV15 to TRBJ2-1, with a tentative D call TRBD1 (5 bases). Per germline, CDR1 LNHNV and CDR2 YYDKDF (reference sequence). Trimming cost V 1 base and J 0 bases, with 13 bases left between them. The CDR3 loop spans 17 amino acids. CDR3 DNA: TGTGCCACCAGCAGAGCGCGCAGGACAAGCTCCTACAATGAGCAGTTCTTC. Its protein is CATSRARRTSSYNEQFF.

This clonotype was observed a handful of times. The chain recombines TRBV6-2 or TRBV6-3 with TRBJ1-4; TRBD1 is a possible D gene (6 bases). The CDR3 is made up of 13 amino acids. Deletions cut 6 bases from V and 7 bases from J, with 12 bases between. Germline V gene lookup returns CDR1 MNHEY and CDR2 SVGEGT. CDR3 loop: CASRLTGGEKLFF. The CDR3 coding sequence is TGTGCCAGCAGACTGACAGGCGGTGAAAAACTGTTTTTT.

This clonotype was picked up many times. The rearrangement joins TRBV28 to TRBJ1-3; 9 nucleotides align to TRBD1. Germline assignment: CDR1 MDHEN and CDR2 SYDVKM. V lost 8 bases to trimming and J lost 2 bases; unmatched junction nucleotides: 4. The CDR3 runs 14 residues. The CDR3 spells CASLGQGPGNTIYF. The CDR3 nucleotides are TGTGCCAGCCTGGGACAGGGCCCTGGAAACACCATATATTTT. The variable domain in full, completed from reference TRBV28 and TRBJ1-3, reads DVKVTQSSRYLVKRTGEKVFLECVQDMDHENMFWYRQDPGLGLRLIYFSYDVKMKEKGDIPEGYSVSREKKERFSLILESASTNQTSMYLCASLGQGPGNTIYFGEGSWLTVV.

The chain links TRBV3-1 to TRBJ2-3; 9 bases fit TRBD1. CDR3 size: 17 residues. The V gene's germline CDR1 is LGHDT and CDR2 YNNKEL (reference sequence). Losses at the gene ends were 1 base for V and 3 bases for J; bases not matched to a gene: 8. This CDR3 reads CASSQGTGTGKTDTQYF. The CDR3 nucleotides are TGTGCCAGCAGCCAAGGGACCGGGACAGGGAAGACAGATACGCAGTATTTT.

This clonotype was seen at least ten times. The chain employs TRBV28 and TRBJ2-3; 8 bases are a match to TRBD2. J was trimmed by 4 bases and V by 6 bases; bases with no gene match: 3. The germline CDR1 and CDR2 sequences are MDHEN and SYDVKM. The CDR3 length is 13 residues. CDR3 in amino acids: CASRGRGADTQYF. CDR3 DNA: TGTGCCAGCAGGGGGCGGGGGGCAGATACGCAGTATTTT.

This clonotype came up once. The chain couples TRBV28 to TRBJ2-5; D may match TRBD1 or TRBD2 (5 bases each). This CDR3 has 13 amino acids. Trimming removed 7 bases from V and 6 bases from J, with 15 bases in between. Germline V lookup: CDR1 MDHEN, CDR2 SYDVKM. CDR3 loop: CASTRGGLQTQYF. Written as DNA, the CDR3 is TGTGCCAGCACCCGTGGGGGTCTGCAGACCCAGTACTTC.

This clonotype came up many times. The rearrangement uses TRBV12-3 or TRBV12-4 and TRBJ2-7; D gene unclear. The V gene lost 6 bases and the J gene lost 5 bases, with 8 bases spanning the gap. The CDR3 sequence is 11 residues long. CDR3 loop: CASSEFDEQYF. In nucleotides, the CDR3 is TGTGCCAGCAGCGAATTCGACGAGCAGTACTTC.

This clonotype was counted between two and nine times. This chain uses TRBV28 with TRBJ1-2; the D is unclear. V was pared by 7 bases and J by 7 bases, with 19 bases between. This CDR3 is 14 amino acids long. In germline, CDR1 is MDHEN, CDR2 SYDVKM. The CDR3 sequence: CASKLVGANSGYTF. CDR3 sequence (DNA): TGTGCCAGCAAATTAGTAGGTGCGAATTCTGGCTACACCTTC.

The table lists this clonotype with many counts. The V call is TRBV12-3 or TRBV12-4, the J call TRBJ1-6; no definite D call. V lost 5 bases and J lost 0, with 11 bases in between. The CDR3 has 16 residues. CDR3 DNA sequence: TGTGCCAGCAGTCCCCGCCTGAGCTCCTATAATTCACCCCTCCACTTT. Translated: CASSPRLSSYNSPLHF.

Ten or more counts support this clonotype. The chain has TRBV27 and TRBJ2-2; 8 nucleotides align to TRBD1. This CDR3 comprises 15 residues. Germline CDR1 MNHEY, CDR2 SMNVEV (reference sequence). Unmatched junction bases numbered 4, after V lost 6 bases and J lost 1 base. The CDR3 bases are TGTGCCAGCAGGACGACAGGGGTGAACACCGGGGAGCTGTTTTTT. Translation: CASRTTGVNTGELFF.

This clonotype was observed at least ten times. The chain couples TRBV29-1 to TRBJ2-5; D is ambiguous. Germline V gives CDR1 SQVTM, CDR2 ANQGSEA. CDR3 length equals 13 residues. V was shortened by 6 bases and J by 5 bases, with 16 bases between the two germline ends. CDR3 DNA sequence: TGCAGCGTACGACCCAGCCTCCTGGAGACCCAGTACTTC. It encodes CSVRPSLLETQYF.

The sample holds many counts of this clonotype. This chain connects TRBV28 to TRBJ1-2, with D uncertain. The CDR3 spans 16 residues. Looked up from germline, CDR1 is MDHEN and CDR2 is SYDVKM. Trimming removed 0 bases from V and 1 base from J, with 12 bases in between. Here the CDR3 reads CASSLWAVGSNYGYTF. CDR3 nucleotides: TGTGCCAGCAGTTTATGGGCAGTTGGTAGTAACTATGGCTACACCTTC.

This clonotype appeared many times. This sequence joins TRBV7-2 and TRBJ2-5; no definite D call. Germline lookup yields CDR1 SGHTA and CDR2 FQGNSA. This CDR3 region has 13 residues. V lost 4 bases to trimming and J lost 0 bases, with 6 bases between them. This CDR3 is CASSWTYQETQYF. The DNA of the CDR3 is TGTGCCAGCAGCTGGACCTACCAAGAGACCCAGTACTTC.

This clonotype was seen at least ten times. The rearrangement links TRBV7-2 to TRBJ2-1, with 12 bases matching TRBD2. This CDR3 has 16 residues. V lost 5 bases and J lost 10; bases outside the gene matches: 12. Germline assignment: CDR1 SGHTA and CDR2 FQGNSA. CDR3 nucleotides: TGTGCCAGCAGCGGAAGGGCTAGCGGGGGGGCCAGGGAGCAGTTCTTC. Its translation: CASSGRASGGAREQFF.